Listed below are T cell receptor beta chains from one sample, sequenced in a study of blood T cell repertoires in COVID-19. This table comes from immunoSEQ multiplex PCR, and its TCRdb copy is limited to in-frame clones, with some not included. The table includes over 150,000 clones, 84% detected once. The source material was PBMCs or T cells enriched from blood (not recorded which). The receptors come from a woman younger than 45 who had recovered from COVID-19. Both conserved end residues are part of each CDR3. The order of the fields is CDR3 protein, CDR3 DNA, D gene, V gene, clone size, J gene. A D gene is named only where the DNA matches it firmly. The size field is filled for only some rows; it gives once, few, many or a size class.

CDR3aa: CSASSGDLGQPQHF; CDR3nt: TGCAGTGCTAGTTCAGGGGATCTGGGTCAGCCCCAGCATTTT; d_gene: .; v_gene: TRBV20-1; abundance: .; j_gene: TRBJ1-5
CDR3aa: CASSQVPGLINYGYTF; CDR3nt: TGCGCCAGCAGCCAAGTCCCGGGACTGATAAACTATGGCTACACCTTC; d_gene: .; v_gene: TRBV4-1; abundance: .; j_gene: TRBJ1-2
CDR3aa: CASSRRVAGGTDTQYF; CDR3nt: TGTGCCAGCAGCCGCCGGGTAGCGGGGGGCACAGATACGCAGTATTTT; d_gene: TRBD2; v_gene: TRBV3-1/TRBV3-2; abundance: .; j_gene: TRBJ2-3
CDR3aa: CASTQGGNNEQFF; CDR3nt: TGTGCCAGCACCCAGGGAGGTAACAATGAGCAGTTCTTC; d_gene: .; v_gene: TRBV9; abundance: once; j_gene: TRBJ2-1
CDR3aa: CASRMTGGTGANVLTF; CDR3nt: TGTGCCAGCAGGATGACAGGGGGCACTGGGGCCAACGTCCTGACTTTC; d_gene: TRBD1; v_gene: TRBV2; abundance: .; j_gene: TRBJ2-6
CDR3aa: CASSLPNQPQHF; CDR3nt: TGTGCCAGCAGTTTACCGAATCAGCCCCAGCATTTT; d_gene: .; v_gene: TRBV28; abundance: .; j_gene: TRBJ1-5
CDR3aa: CASSQGQGTYEQYF; CDR3nt: TGTGCCAGCAGCCAGGGACAGGGTACCTACGAGCAGTACTTC; d_gene: TRBD1; v_gene: TRBV6-6; abundance: few; j_gene: TRBJ2-7
CDR3aa: CASSVRQGGYQETQYF; CDR3nt: TGTGCCAGCAGCGTACGACAGGGTGGGTACCAAGAGACCCAGTACTTC; d_gene: TRBD1; v_gene: TRBV9; abundance: .; j_gene: TRBJ2-5
CDR3aa: CASSLGTGGYTEAFF; CDR3nt: TGTGCCAGCAGCTTGGGGACAGGGGGTTATACTGAAGCTTTCTTT; d_gene: TRBD1; v_gene: TRBV5-8; abundance: .; j_gene: TRBJ1-1
CDR3aa: CASSSTLTGPYEQYF; CDR3nt: TGTGCCAGCAGCTCCACTCTGACAGGGCCCTACGAGCAGTACTTC; d_gene: TRBD1; v_gene: TRBV7-6; abundance: .; j_gene: TRBJ2-7